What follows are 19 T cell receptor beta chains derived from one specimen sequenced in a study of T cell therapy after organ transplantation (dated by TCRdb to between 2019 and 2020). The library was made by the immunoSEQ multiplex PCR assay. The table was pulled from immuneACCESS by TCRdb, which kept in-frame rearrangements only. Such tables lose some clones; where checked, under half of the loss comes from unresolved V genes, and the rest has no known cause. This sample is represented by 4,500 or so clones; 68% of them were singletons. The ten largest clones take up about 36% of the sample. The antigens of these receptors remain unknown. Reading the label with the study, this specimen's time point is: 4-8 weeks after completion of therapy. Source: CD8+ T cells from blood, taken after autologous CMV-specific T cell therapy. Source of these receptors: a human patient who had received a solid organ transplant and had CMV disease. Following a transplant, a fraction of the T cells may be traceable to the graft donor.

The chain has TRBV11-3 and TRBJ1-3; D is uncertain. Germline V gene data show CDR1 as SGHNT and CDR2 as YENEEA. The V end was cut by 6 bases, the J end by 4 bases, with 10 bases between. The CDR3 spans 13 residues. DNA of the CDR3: TGTGCCAGCAGTTTAAGGTCCGGAAACACCATATATTTT. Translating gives CASSLRSGNTIYF.

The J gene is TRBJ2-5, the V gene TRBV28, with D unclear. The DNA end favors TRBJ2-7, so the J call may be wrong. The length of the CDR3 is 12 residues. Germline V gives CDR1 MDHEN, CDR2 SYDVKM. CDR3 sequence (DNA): TGTGCCAGCAGTTTATATAGTTACGAGCAGTACTTC. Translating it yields CASSLYSYEQYF.

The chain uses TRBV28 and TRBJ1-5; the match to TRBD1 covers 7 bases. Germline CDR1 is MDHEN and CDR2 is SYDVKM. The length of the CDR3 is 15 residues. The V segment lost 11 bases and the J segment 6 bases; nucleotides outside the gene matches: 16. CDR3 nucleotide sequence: TGTGCCTCACAGGGGACAGTGCGTCTGGGTCAGCCCCAGCATTTT. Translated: CASQGTVRLGQPQHF.

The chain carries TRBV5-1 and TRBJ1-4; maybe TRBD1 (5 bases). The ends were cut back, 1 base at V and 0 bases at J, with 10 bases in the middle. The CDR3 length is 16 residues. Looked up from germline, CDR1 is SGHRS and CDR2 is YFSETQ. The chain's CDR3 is CASSLWGSATNEKLFF. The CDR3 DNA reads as TGCGCCAGCAGCTTGTGGGGGTCCGCAACTAATGAAAAACTGTTTTTT.

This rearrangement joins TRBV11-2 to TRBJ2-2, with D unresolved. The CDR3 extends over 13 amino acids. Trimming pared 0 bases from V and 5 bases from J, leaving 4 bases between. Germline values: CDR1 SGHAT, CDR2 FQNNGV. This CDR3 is CASSLDLTGELFF. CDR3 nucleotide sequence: TGTGCCAGCAGCTTAGATTTAACCGGGGAGCTGTTTTTT.

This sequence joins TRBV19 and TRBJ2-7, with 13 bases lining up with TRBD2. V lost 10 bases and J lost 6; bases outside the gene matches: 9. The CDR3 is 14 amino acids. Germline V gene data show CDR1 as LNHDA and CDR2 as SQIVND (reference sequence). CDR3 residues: CATSGLAGVREQYF. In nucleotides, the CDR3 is TGTGCCACCTCAGGACTAGCGGGAGTACGCGAGCAGTACTTC. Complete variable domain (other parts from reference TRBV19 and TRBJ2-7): DGGITQSPKYLFRKEGQNVTLSCEQNLNHDAMYWYRQDPGQGLRLIYYSQIVNDFQKGDIAEGYSVSREKKESFPLTVTSAQKNPTAFYLCATSGLAGVREQYFGPGTRLTVT.

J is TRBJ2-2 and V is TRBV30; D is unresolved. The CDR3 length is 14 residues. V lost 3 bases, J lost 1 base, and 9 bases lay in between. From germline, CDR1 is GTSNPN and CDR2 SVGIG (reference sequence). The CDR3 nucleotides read TGTGCCTGGAGGAGCAGCCTGAACACCGGGGAGCTGTTTTTT. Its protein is CAWRSSLNTGELFF.

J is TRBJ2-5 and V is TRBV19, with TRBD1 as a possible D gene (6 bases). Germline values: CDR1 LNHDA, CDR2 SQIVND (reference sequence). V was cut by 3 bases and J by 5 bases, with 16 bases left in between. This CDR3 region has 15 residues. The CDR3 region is CASSIHQGSRETQYF. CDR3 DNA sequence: TGTGCCAGTAGTATCCACCAGGGGTCCAGGGAGACCCAGTACTTC.

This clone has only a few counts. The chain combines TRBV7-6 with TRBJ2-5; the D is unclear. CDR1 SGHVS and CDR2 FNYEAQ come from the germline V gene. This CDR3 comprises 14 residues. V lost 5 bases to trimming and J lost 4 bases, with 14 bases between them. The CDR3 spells CASSQEYGRETQYF. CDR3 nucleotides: TGTGCCAGCAGCCAGGAGTACGGGCGAGAGACCCAGTACTTC. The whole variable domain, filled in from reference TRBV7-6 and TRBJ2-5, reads GAGVSQSPRYKVTKRGQDVALRCDPISGHVSLYWYRQALGQGPEFLTYFNYEAQQDKSGLPNDRFSAERPEGSISTLTIQRTEQRDSAMYRCASSQEYGRETQYFGPGTRLLVL.

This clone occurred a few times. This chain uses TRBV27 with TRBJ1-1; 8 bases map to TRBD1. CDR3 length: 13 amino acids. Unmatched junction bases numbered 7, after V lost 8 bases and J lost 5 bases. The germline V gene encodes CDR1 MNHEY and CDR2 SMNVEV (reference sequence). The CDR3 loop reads CASGAGGRTEAFF. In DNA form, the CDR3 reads TGTGCCAGCGGAGCAGGGGGCCGGACTGAAGCTTTCTTT.

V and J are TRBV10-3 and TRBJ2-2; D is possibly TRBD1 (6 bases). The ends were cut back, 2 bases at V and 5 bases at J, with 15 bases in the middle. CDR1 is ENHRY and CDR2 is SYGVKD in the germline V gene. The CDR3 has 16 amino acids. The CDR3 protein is CAISEIPGHWTGELFF. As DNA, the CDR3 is TGTGCCATCAGTGAGATTCCGGGACATTGGACCGGGGAGCTGTTTTTT.

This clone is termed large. The DNA for the CDR3 is TGTGCCAGCAGTTACTCGAATACAAATTGGTTGACTTTC. This gives the protein CASSYSNTNWLTF. The V and J genes are TRBV6-5 and TRBJ2-6; D unresolved. CDR1 MNHEY and CDR2 SVGAGI come from the germline V gene. The CDR3 is made up of 13 amino acids. Trimming stripped 0 bases from V and 17 bases from J, with 14 bases between.

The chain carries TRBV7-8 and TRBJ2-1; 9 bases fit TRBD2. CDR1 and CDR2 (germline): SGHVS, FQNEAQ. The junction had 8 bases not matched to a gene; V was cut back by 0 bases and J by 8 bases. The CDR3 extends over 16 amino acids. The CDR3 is CASSLARAGGPHEQFF. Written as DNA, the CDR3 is TGTGCCAGCAGCTTAGCGCGCGCGGGAGGGCCTCATGAGCAGTTCTTC.

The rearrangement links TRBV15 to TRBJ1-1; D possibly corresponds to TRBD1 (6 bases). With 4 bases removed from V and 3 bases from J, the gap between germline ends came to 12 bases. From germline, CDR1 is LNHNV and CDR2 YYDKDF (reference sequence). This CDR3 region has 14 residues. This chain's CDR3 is CATSMGTTDTEAFF. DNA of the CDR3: TGTGCCACCAGCATGGGGACAACGGACACTGAAGCTTTCTTT.

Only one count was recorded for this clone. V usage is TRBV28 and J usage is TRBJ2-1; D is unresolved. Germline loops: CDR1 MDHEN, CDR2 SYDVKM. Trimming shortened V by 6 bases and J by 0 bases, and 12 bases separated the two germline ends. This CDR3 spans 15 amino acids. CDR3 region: CASRADSSSYNEQFF. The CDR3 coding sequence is TGTGCCAGCAGGGCTGACTCAAGCTCCTACAATGAGCAGTTCTTC.

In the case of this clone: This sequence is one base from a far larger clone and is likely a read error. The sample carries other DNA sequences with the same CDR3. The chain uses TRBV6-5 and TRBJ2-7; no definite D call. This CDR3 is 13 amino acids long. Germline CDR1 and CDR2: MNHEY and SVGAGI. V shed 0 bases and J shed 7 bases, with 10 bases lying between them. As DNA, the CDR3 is TGTGCCAGCAGTTACTCGAATGTCAATGAGCAGTACTTC. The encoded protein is CASSYSNVNEQYF.

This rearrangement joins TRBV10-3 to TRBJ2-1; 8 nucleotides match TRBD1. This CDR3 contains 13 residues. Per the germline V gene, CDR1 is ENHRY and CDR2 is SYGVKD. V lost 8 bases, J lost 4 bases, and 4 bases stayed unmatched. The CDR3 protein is CAIQGASYNEQFF. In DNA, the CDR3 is TGTGCCATCCAGGGGGCGAGTTACAATGAGCAGTTCTTC.

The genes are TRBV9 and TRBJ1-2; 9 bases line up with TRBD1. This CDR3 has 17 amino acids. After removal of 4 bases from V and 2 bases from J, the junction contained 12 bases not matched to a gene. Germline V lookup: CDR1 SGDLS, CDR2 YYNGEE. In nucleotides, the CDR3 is TGTGCCAGCAGCCCTCTTGGGACAGGGCCGGGGAACTATGGCTACACCTTC. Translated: CASSPLGTGPGNYGYTF. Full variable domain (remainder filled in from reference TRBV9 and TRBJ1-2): DSGVTQTPKHLITATGQRVTLRCSPRSGDLSVYWYQQSLDQGLQFLIQYYNGEERAKGNILERFSAQQFPDLHSELNLSSLELGDSALYFCASSPLGTGPGNYGYTFGSGTRLTVV.

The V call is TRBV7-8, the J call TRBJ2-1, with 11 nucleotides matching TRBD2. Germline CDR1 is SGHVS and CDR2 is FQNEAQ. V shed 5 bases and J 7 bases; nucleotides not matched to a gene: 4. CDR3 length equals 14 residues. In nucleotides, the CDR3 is TGTGCCAGCAGCCCATGGACTAGCGGGAATGAGCAGTTCTTC. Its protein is CASSPWTSGNEQFF.